This TCR beta chain comes out of a study of monozygotic twins with inflammatory bowel disease. Germline V CDR1 and CDR2: SGDLS, YYNGEE. CDR3 length equals 17 residues. Comment on this clonotype: Its target is unknown.

Study-level findings and limits: Differing T cell subtypes remained indistinguishable.

UMIs that included a 6-nucleotide sample barcode were added by template switching, which took place during cDNA synthesis. TCRdb re-called the 5' RACE reads and gives one entry per CDR3 protein, without DNA. The specimen's table records around 380,000 distinct CDR3 sequences. Each donor gave about 2.5 ml of peripheral blood. The chain joins TRBV9 to TRBJ2-5; the D call from TCRdb, TRBD2, cannot be confirmed without DNA. The TCR comes from a human donor with ulcerative colitis or Crohn's disease, or a healthy co-twin of an affected twin (not recorded which). Sequenced sample: blood. CDR3 residues: CASSVGRTSGIQETQYF.